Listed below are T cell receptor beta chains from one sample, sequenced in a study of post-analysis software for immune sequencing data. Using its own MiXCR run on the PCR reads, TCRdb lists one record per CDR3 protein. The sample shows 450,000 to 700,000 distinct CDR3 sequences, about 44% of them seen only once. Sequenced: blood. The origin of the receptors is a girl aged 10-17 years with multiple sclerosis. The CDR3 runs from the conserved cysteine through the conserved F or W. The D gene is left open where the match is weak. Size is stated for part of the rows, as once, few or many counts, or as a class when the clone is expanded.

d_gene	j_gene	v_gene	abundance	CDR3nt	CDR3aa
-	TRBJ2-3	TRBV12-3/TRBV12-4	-	TGTGCCAGCAGTTTAGCTAGTGACAGTCAGGAGTATTTT	CASSLASDSQEYF
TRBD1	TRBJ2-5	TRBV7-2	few	TGTGCCAGCAGTTACCGACAGGGGGCGGGGGTAGAGACCCAGTACTTC	CASSYRQGAGVETQYF
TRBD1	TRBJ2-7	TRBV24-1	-	TGTGCCACCAGTGACGCAAATGACAGGGGTGAGCAGTACTTC	CATSDANDRGEQYF
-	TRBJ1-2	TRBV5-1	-	TGCGCCAGCAGCTTTGGCAGGGGCGATGGCTACACCTTC	CASSFGRGDGYTF
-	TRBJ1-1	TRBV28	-	TGTGCCAGCAGCCCCATAAGGGCAAACACTGAAGCTTTCTTT	CASSPIRANTEAFF
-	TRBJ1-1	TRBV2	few	TGTGCCAGCACGGACAGCATGAACACTGAAGCTTTCTTT	CASTDSMNTEAFF
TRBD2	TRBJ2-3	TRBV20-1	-	TGCAGTGCCCTAGCGGGGGGGCCTTTCATTGATACGCAGTATTTT	CSALAGGPFIDTQYF
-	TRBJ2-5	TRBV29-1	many	TGCAGCGTTGAAGCCCGTCAAGAGACCCAGTACTTC	CSVEARQETQYF
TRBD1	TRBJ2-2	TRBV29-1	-	TGCAGCGCCGGGGCTGGGACAGGGAGGACCGGGGAGCTGTTTTTT	CSAGAGTGRTGELFF
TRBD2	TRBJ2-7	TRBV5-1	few	TGCGCCAGCAGCGAAAATCCTAGCGGGAGTCTCACCTACGAGCAGTACTTC	CASSENPSGSLTYEQYF
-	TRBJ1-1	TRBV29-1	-	TGCAGCGTTGAATCGGGCAAGAACACTGAAGCTTTCTTT	CSVESGKNTEAFF
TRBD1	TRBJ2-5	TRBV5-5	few	TGTGCCAGCAGCTTGGGGGGGACAGGACCGCAAGAGACCCAGTACTTC	CASSLGGTGPQETQYF
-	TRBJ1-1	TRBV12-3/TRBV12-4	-	TGTGCCAGCAGTTCTGGACCCTTGGTGGGGGCTTTCTTT	CASSSGPLVGAFF
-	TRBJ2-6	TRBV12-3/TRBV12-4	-	TGTGCCAGCAGTTTATGGGGATCAGCCTCTGGGGCCAACGTCCTGACTTTC	CASSLWGSASGANVLTF
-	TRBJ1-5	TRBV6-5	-	TGTGCCAGCTCTTCCCAGAAAGGGGACAATCAGCCCCAGCATTTT	CASSSQKGDNQPQHF
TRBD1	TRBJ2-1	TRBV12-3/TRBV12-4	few	TGTGCCAGCAGTTTGTCCACAGGGGGGCAGTTCTTC	CASSLSTGGQFF
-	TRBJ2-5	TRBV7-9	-	TGTGCCAGCAGCCCATCCAAAGGGGGAGAGACCCAGTACTTC	CASSPSKGGETQYF
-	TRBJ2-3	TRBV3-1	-	TGTGCCAGCAGCCAAGAGGGCAGGGGCACAGATACGCAGTATTTT	CASSQEGRGTDTQYF
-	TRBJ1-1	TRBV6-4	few	TGTGCCAGCAGTGACAGGCCGAACACTGAAGCTTTCTTT	CASSDRPNTEAFF
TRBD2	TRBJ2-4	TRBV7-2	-	TGTGCCAGCAGCTGGGGGGGCAAAAACATTCAGTACTTC	CASSWGGKNIQYF
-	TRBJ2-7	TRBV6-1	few	TGTGCCACCTTCCCACAGGGACCCTACGAGCAGTACTTC	CATFPQGPYEQYF
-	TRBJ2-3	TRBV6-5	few	TGTGCCAGCAGTTATCGTCGGAATAGGGAAAGAGATACGCAGTATTTT	CASSYRRNRERDTQYF
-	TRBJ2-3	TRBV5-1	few	TGCGCCAGTCATACAGGTTCGCGGGGCACAGATACGCAGTATTTT	CASHTGSRGTDTQYF
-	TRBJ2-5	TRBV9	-	TGTGCCAGCAGCGTAGAGGCAGCACAAGAGACCCAGTACTTC	CASSVEAAQETQYF
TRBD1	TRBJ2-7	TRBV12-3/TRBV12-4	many	TGTGCCAGCTCAACCTTAGTGGCGAGGGGGACAGGGACCTCCTACGAGCAGTACTTC	CASSTLVARGTGTSYEQYF
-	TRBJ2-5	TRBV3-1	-	TGTGCCAGCAGCTCTCAGGAAGAGACCCAGTACTTC	CASSSQEETQYF
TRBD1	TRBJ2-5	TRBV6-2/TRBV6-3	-	TGTGCCAGCAGGACAGGGAGATGGCCCAATCAGCCCCAAGAGACCCGGTACTTC	CASRTGRWPNQPQETRYF
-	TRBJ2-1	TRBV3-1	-	TGTGCCAGCAGCCAAGGTCCCCGGAGGCCGTTCTTC	CASSQGPRRPFF
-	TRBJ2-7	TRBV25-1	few	TGTGCCAGCAGTGCGCAGGGAAGGCACTACGAGCAGTACTTC	CASSAQGRHYEQYF
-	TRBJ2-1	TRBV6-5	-	TGTGCCGCAGCGGCTACCTCCTACAATGAGCAGTTCTTC	CAAAATSYNEQFF
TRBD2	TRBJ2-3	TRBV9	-	TGTGCCAGCACCGTTAGCGGGGAAGGGAAGTATACGCAGTATTTT	CASTVSGEGKYTQYF
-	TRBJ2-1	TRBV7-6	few	TGTGCCAGCAGCACCCTAGGTGGGGGATACAATGAGCAGTTCTTC	CASSTLGGGYNEQFF
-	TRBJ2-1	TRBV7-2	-	TGTGCCAGCAGCTTAGGACAACCCCAAGAGACCCAGTTCTTC	CASSLGQPQETQFF
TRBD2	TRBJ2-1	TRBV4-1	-	TGCGCCAGCAGCCCCCAGCGGGAGGGCTACAATGAGCAGTTCTTC	CASSPQREGYNEQFF
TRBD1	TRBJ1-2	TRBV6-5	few	TGTGCCAGCAGTTACCTACGGGACAGGCTAGGCTACACCTTC	CASSYLRDRLGYTF
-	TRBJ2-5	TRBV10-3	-	TGTGCCATCAGTGAGGGAGAGGGCCCAGAGACCCAGTACTTC	CAISEGEGPETQYF
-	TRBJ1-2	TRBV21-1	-	TGTGCCAGCAGCTCAAGAGGGGGGGTCTATGGCTACACCTTC	CASSSRGGVYGYTF
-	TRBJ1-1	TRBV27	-	TGTGCCAGCAGTTTATTGGGGACCACTGAAGCTTTCTTT	CASSLLGTTEAFF
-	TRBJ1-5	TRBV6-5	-	TGTGCCAGCAGCCGCAACCGGGACAGCAATCAGCCCCAGCATTTT	CASSRNRDSNQPQHF
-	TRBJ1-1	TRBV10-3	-	TGTGCCATCAGTGGGATAAGGGGTGAAGCTTTCTTT	CAISGIRGEAFF
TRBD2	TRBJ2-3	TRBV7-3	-	TGTGCCAGCAGCCCGCGTATGAGCGGGGGGGCGGATACGCAGTATTTT	CASSPRMSGGADTQYF
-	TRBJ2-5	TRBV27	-	TGTGCCAGCAGTTCTAACCGTATACAAGAGACCCAGTACTTC	CASSSNRIQETQYF
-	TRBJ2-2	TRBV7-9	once	TGTGCCAGCAGCTGGGGGGGGCTGAACACCGGGGAGCTGTTTTTT	CASSWGGLNTGELFF
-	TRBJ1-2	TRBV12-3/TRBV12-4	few	TGTGCCAGCAGTTTTGTCTCTACAAACTATGGCTACACCTTC	CASSFVSTNYGYTF
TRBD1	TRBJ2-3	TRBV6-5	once	TGTGCCAGCAGTTACGCAGGGGGCTGGGGTACGCAGTATTTT	CASSYAGGWGTQYF
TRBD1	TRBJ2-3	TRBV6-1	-	TGTGCCAGCAACGCTCGTACTTTACAGGGGACCTCTAGCACAGATACGCAGTATTTT	CASNARTLQGTSSTDTQYF
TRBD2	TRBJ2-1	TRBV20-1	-	TGCAGTGCTAGTTCTCGCGGGAGTGAGTACAATGAGCAGTTCTTC	CSASSRGSEYNEQFF
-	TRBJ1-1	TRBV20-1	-	TGCAGTGCTAGATCGGCGGAAACTGAAGCTTTCTTT	CSARSAETEAFF
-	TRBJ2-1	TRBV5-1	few	TGCGCCAGCAGCACCCGCCAAGGGCCCTACAATGAGCAGTTCTTC	CASSTRQGPYNEQFF
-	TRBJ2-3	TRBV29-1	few	TGCAGCGTGTTTATGGGCGATTTTCGCACAGATACGCAGTATTTT	CSVFMGDFRTDTQYF
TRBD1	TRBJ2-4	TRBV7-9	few	TGTGCCAGCAGCTTTCCGGACAGGGTCAAAAACATTCAGTACTTC	CASSFPDRVKNIQYF
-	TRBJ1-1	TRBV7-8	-	TGTGCCAGTGGGATCAGGGTTGGGGCTGAAGCTTTCTTT	CASGIRVGAEAFF
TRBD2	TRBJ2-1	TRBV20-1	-	TGCAGTGCTTTAAGCGGGAGGGAAGGGTACAATGAGCAGTTCTTC	CSALSGREGYNEQFF
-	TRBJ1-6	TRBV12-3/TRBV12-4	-	TGTGCCAGCAGGACATCTACAGGTTCCCTCCACTTT	CASRTSTGSLHF
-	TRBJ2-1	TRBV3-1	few	TGTGCCAGCAGCCCCTCACCGGGTGTGAGTTGGAATGAGCAGTTCTTC	CASSPSPGVSWNEQFF
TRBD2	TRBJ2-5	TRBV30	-	TGTGCCCGGAATGAGGGACTACAAGAGACCCAGTACTTC	CARNEGLQETQYF
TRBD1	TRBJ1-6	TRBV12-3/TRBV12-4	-	TGTGCCAGCAGTTCGGGACAGGGGTTCGGTAATTCACCCCTCCACTTT	CASSSGQGFGNSPLHF
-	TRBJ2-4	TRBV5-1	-	TGCGCCAGCAGCAGGTCCGCCATGAAAGACATTCAGTACTTC	CASSRSAMKDIQYF
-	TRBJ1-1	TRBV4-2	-	TGTGCCAGCAGCCGTCCAGGCGAGGCGGAAGCTTTCTTT	CASSRPGEAEAFF